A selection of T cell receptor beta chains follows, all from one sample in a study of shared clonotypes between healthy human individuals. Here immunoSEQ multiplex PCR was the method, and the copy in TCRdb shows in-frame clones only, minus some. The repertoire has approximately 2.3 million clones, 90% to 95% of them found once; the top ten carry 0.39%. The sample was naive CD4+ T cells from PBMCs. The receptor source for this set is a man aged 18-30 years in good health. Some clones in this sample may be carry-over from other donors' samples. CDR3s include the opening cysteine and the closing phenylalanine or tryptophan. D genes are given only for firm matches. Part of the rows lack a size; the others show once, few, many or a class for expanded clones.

CDR3: CSVEDRPGGTEAFF
DNA: TGCAGCGTTGAAGATCGTCCAGGGGGAACTGAAGCTTTCTTT
D: TRBD1
V: TRBV29-1
J: TRBJ1-1
size: -

CDR3: CASSISKRVSYEQYF
DNA: TGTGCCAGTAGTATCTCAAAGCGGGTATCCTACGAGCAGTACTTC
D: -
V: TRBV19
J: TRBJ2-7
size: -

CDR3: CASSPDGSNQPQHF
DNA: TGTGCCAGCAGCCCTGACGGGAGCAATCAGCCCCAGCATTTT
D: -
V: TRBV14
J: TRBJ1-5
size: -

CDR3: CASSVDPGHNEQYF
DNA: TGTGCCAGCAGCGTAGATCCGGGCCACAACGAGCAGTACTTC
D: -
V: TRBV9
J: TRBJ2-7
size: -

CDR3: CASSGRGGASYEQYF
DNA: TGTGCCAGCAGCGGACGGGGGGGAGCCTCCTACGAGCAGTACTTC
D: TRBD2
V: TRBV28
J: TRBJ2-7
size: -

CDR3: CASSPRLGGSYEQYF
DNA: TGTGCCAGCAGTCCACGACTGGGCGGCTCCTACGAGCAGTACTTC
D: -
V: TRBV27
J: TRBJ2-7
size: -

CDR3: CASSVGTEQETQYF
DNA: TGTGCCAGCAGCGTAGGGACAGAACAAGAGACCCAGTACTTC
D: -
V: TRBV9
J: TRBJ2-5
size: once

CDR3: CATSRDPLTTVGQFF
DNA: TGTGCCACCAGCAGAGATCCCTTAACCACCGTGGGGCAGTTCTTC
D: -
V: TRBV15
J: TRBJ2-1
size: -

CDR3: CASSYSENTIYF
DNA: TGTGCCAGCAGTTACTCTGAAAACACCATATATTTT
D: -
V: TRBV6-6
J: TRBJ1-3
size: -

CDR3: CASSNGAGAPYEQYF
DNA: TGTGCCAGCAGCAATGGGGCGGGAGCCCCCTACGAGCAGTACTTC
D: -
V: TRBV21-1
J: TRBJ2-7
size: -

CDR3: CAAAGGYGYTF
DNA: TGTGCCGCAGCAGGGGGCTATGGCTACACCTTC
D: TRBD1
V: TRBV28
J: TRBJ1-2
size: -

CDR3: CASSFTGSKPDTQYF
DNA: TGTGCCAGCAGTTTCACCGGGTCTAAGCCAGATACGCAGTATTTT
D: -
V: TRBV28
J: TRBJ2-3
size: -

CDR3: CAISESTGVETQYF
DNA: TGTGCCATCAGTGAGTCCACAGGGGTAGAGACCCAGTACTTC
D: TRBD1
V: TRBV10-3
J: TRBJ2-5
size: -

CDR3: CASRGRGDTGELFF
DNA: TGCGCCAGCAGAGGGAGGGGAGACACCGGGGAGCTGTTTTTT
D: TRBD2
V: TRBV5-1
J: TRBJ2-2
size: -

CDR3: CASSSSRAGVTEAFF
DNA: TGTGCCAGCAGCAGCTCGCGGGCAGGGGTCACTGAAGCTTTCTTT
D: -
V: TRBV2
J: TRBJ1-1
size: -

CDR3: CASSFYTEQYF
DNA: TGTGCCAGCAGCTTCTACACCGAGCAGTACTTC
D: -
V: TRBV11-2
J: TRBJ2-7
size: -

CDR3: CASSEARGDLREQYF
DNA: TGTGCCAGCAGTGAAGCGCGAGGGGACCTTCGGGAGCAGTACTTC
D: -
V: TRBV6-1
J: TRBJ2-7
size: once

CDR3: CASSLLAGVTYNEQFF
DNA: TGTGCCAGCAGCTTGCTGGCGGGAGTCACCTACAATGAGCAGTTCTTC
D: TRBD2
V: TRBV5-6
J: TRBJ2-1
size: -

CDR3: CASSGGSGNTIYF
DNA: TGTGCCAGCAGTGGCGGGTCCGGAAACACCATATATTTT
D: -
V: TRBV28
J: TRBJ1-3
size: -

CDR3: CASSLLGLASGYTF
DNA: TGTGCCAGCAGCTTGTTAGGGTTGGCGAGCGGCTACACCTTC
D: -
V: TRBV5-6
J: TRBJ1-2
size: -

CDR3: CASSSDLKPNQPQHF
DNA: TGTGCCAGCAGCTCAGACCTTAAACCCAATCAGCCCCAGCATTTT
D: -
V: TRBV6-5
J: TRBJ1-5
size: -

CDR3: CASKPSSYEQYF
DNA: TGTGCCAGCAAACCCTCCTCCTACGAGCAGTACTTC
D: -
V: TRBV28
J: TRBJ2-7
size: -

CDR3: CASSPQYRGETQYF
DNA: TGTGCCAGCAGCCCTCAATACAGGGGAGAGACCCAGTACTTC
D: TRBD1
V: TRBV9
J: TRBJ2-5
size: -